The rows below give T cell receptor beta chains drawn from one sample of a study of cytotoxic CD8 clonotypes in ibrutinib-treated CLL. The table came from immunoSEQ multiplex PCR; TCRdb's copy has only in-frame clones and leaves some out. The sample comprises around 250,000 clones, roughly 74% of which are singletons, and approximately 15% rests with the top ten. Specimen: PBMCs, collected after 24 months of ibrutinib treatment. All receptors derive from a human donor with chronic lymphocytic leukemia. Both conserved end residues are part of each CDR3. A D gene is named only where the DNA matches it firmly. Size tells how often a clone was seen (once, few, many) or the class of an expanded clone, and some rows leave it out.

NA	NA	TRBJ2-1	TRBV18	TGTGCCAGCTCCGAGCGGGTGACTCCGTACAATGAGCAGTTCTTC	CASSERVTPYNEQFF
NA	NA	TRBJ1-4	TRBV5-1	TGCGCCAGCAGCTTATCACCCGCAACTAATGAAAAACTGTTTTTT	CASSLSPATNEKLFF
NA	NA	TRBJ2-7	TRBV4-1	TGCGCCAGCAGCCAAGATCTAGAGGGAGATAGGCAGTACTTC	CASSQDLEGDRQYF
NA	TRBD1	TRBJ1-1	TRBV25-1	TGTGCCACCTCGGACAGGGGGAGTAACACTGAAGCTTTCTTT	CATSDRGSNTEAFF
NA	NA	TRBJ1-1	TRBV18	TGTGCCAGCTCACTTTCAGCAGGATGGGAAGCTTTCTTT	CASSLSAGWEAFF
NA	TRBD1	TRBJ2-1	TRBV4-1	TGCGCCAGCAGCCAAGATTGGGACAGGGTCAAGGATGAGCAGTTCTTC	CASSQDWDRVKDEQFF
once	TRBD2	TRBJ2-7	TRBV18	TGTGCCAGCTCACCACAGCGGGAACCCTCCTACGAGCAGTACTTC	CASSPQREPSYEQYF
few	NA	TRBJ2-7	TRBV9	TGTGCCAGCAGCAGCTCCTACGAGCAGTACTTC	CASSSSYEQYF
few	NA	TRBJ2-5	TRBV5-1	TGCGCCAGCAGCTTGGTTGGCAGGGCGGGAGAGACCCAGTACTTC	CASSLVGRAGETQYF
NA	TRBD2	TRBJ2-1	TRBV5-1	TGCGCCAGCAGCTTACTAGCGGGAGGGCCAGGTGAGCAGTTCTTC	CASSLLAGGPGEQFF
NA	NA	TRBJ2-7	TRBV7-9	TGTGCCAGCAGCCGTCAGGGAGGAGAGCAGTACTTC	CASSRQGGEQYF
NA	NA	TRBJ2-7	TRBV4-1	TGCGCCAGCAGCCTAGGGAAACAGGGTTACGAGCAGTACTTC	CASSLGKQGYEQYF
NA	NA	TRBJ2-7	TRBV27	TGTGCCAGCAGTTTACGCGGGATCACCTACGAGCAGTACTTC	CASSLRGITYEQYF
NA	NA	TRBJ2-2	TRBV4-1	TGCGCCAGCAGCCAAGCATGGCTGTTAACGAACACCGGGGAGCTGTTTTTT	CASSQAWLLTNTGELFF
NA	TRBD2	TRBJ2-3	TRBV9	TGTGCCAGCAGCGTAGTAGGAGCGGGAGGGTTAGATACGCAGTATTTT	CASSVVGAGGLDTQYF
NA	NA	TRBJ2-1	TRBV9	TGTGCCAGCAGCCCGCGGGGAAAGGACACTGGATACAATGAGCAGTTCTTC	CASSPRGKDTGYNEQFF
NA	NA	TRBJ2-1	TRBV7-3	TGTGCCAGCAGCTTATTTGAGGGGGTTGGTAACAATGAGCAGTTCTTC	CASSLFEGVGNNEQFF
once	NA	TRBJ1-2	TRBV5-1	TGCGCCAGCAGCCCCAATGGAGGAGGCTACACCTTC	CASSPNGGGYTF
NA	NA	TRBJ2-3	TRBV28	TGTGCCAGCAGTTCGGGACTCCACAATACGCAGTATTTT	CASSSGLHNTQYF
NA	TRBD1	TRBJ2-7	TRBV5-1	TGCGCCAGCAGCTCTACAGGGGGCTCCTACGAGCAGTACTTC	CASSSTGGSYEQYF
NA	TRBD2	TRBJ2-3	TRBV11-1	TGTGCCAGCAGCTTAGACCCTAGCGGGAATGCAGATACGCAGTATTTT	CASSLDPSGNADTQYF
NA	TRBD1	TRBJ2-3	TRBV29-1	TGCAGCGTCACAACAGGGGGGAGCACAGATACGCAGTATTTT	CSVTTGGSTDTQYF
few	TRBD1	TRBJ2-1	TRBV2	TGTGCCAGCAGTACGGACAGGGAGGCCTCAAAAAGGGATGAGCAGTTCTTC	CASSTDREASKRDEQFF
NA	NA	TRBJ2-7	TRBV30	TGTGCCTGCCGGGGAACCTACGAGCAGTACTTC	CACRGTYEQYF
NA	NA	TRBJ1-5	TRBV7-2	TGTGCCAGCAGCTTAGTGGTGGTCGAAGGACAGCCCCAGCATTTT	CASSLVVVEGQPQHF
NA	TRBD2	TRBJ2-7	TRBV27	TGTGCCAGCAGTTTAACTAGCGGGCCATCTCCCTACGAGCAGTACTTC	CASSLTSGPSPYEQYF
NA	NA	TRBJ2-5	TRBV6-6	TGTGCCAGCAGTTACCCCATTGAGACCCAGTACTTC	CASSYPIETQYF
once	NA	TRBJ2-3	TRBV7-9	TGTGCCAGCAGCGGAAGTGGGAGTGCAGATACGCAGTATTTT	CASSGSGSADTQYF
NA	NA	TRBJ2-2	TRBV5-1	TGCGCCAGCAGCTTGGCCCCCGGGACCGGGGAGCTGTTTTTT	CASSLAPGTGELFF
NA	TRBD1	TRBJ2-7	TRBV28	TGTGCCAGCAGTCACGGGACAGGGGACAGCTACGAGCAGTACTTC	CASSHGTGDSYEQYF
NA	NA	TRBJ2-1	TRBV29-1	TGCAGCGTCCCCCCCGCATCGGCCCCGGACTCGGGTGAGCAGTTCTTC	CSVPPASAPDSGEQFF
NA	NA	TRBJ1-1	TRBV27	TGTGCCAGCAGTTCCGTAGACGGGGGCACTGAAGCTTTCTTT	CASSSVDGGTEAFF
NA	NA	TRBJ1-5	TRBV7-9	TGTGCCAGCAGCCCCGCACTTGGGGGCAATCAGCCCCAGCATTTT	CASSPALGGNQPQHF
few	NA	TRBJ2-7	TRBV19	TGTGCCAGTAGTATAGATCCGAGCCCGGCCTACGAGCAGTACTTC	CASSIDPSPAYEQYF
NA	NA	TRBJ2-7	TRBV5-1	TGCGCCAGCAGCTACAACTACGAGCAGTACTTC	CASSYNYEQYF
NA	NA	TRBJ2-3	TRBV6-5	TGTGCCAGCACTAGCGTCGGGGATACGCAGTATTTT	CASTSVGDTQYF
NA	NA	TRBJ2-2	TRBV29-1	TGCAGCGTTGAAGGGCGGGGTCCTGGCGGGATAGTAACCGGGGAGCTGTTTTTT	CSVEGRGPGGIVTGELFF
NA	TRBD1	TRBJ1-2	TRBV7-9	TGTGCCAGCAGCCCAGGGGGCAAGGGTGGCTACACCTTC	CASSPGGKGGYTF
NA	TRBD2	TRBJ2-3	TRBV29-1	TGCAGCGTCGGGGGGGGACTAGGTTTACACACAGATACGCAGTATTTT	CSVGGGLGLHTDTQYF
NA	NA	TRBJ1-1	TRBV6-1	TGTGCCAGCAGTGAAGCGAGACAGAAAGCTTTCTTT	CASSEARQKAFF
NA	NA	TRBJ2-3	TRBV6-5	TGTGCCAGCAGTTACGAAGGGACCGCCACAGATACGCAGTATTTT	CASSYEGTATDTQYF
once	NA	TRBJ2-1	TRBV9	TGTGCCAGCAGCGTAGTCCCGGGCGGCTACAATGAGCAGTTCTTC	CASSVVPGGYNEQFF
NA	NA	TRBJ2-5	TRBV6-5	TGTGCCAGCAGTTATTGGACTGGGCAGACCCAGTACTTC	CASSYWTGQTQYF
NA	TRBD1	TRBJ1-2	TRBV9	TGTGCCAGCAGCGAGGGGAGGGGGCCATTAGCTAACTATGGCTACACCTTC	CASSEGRGPLANYGYTF